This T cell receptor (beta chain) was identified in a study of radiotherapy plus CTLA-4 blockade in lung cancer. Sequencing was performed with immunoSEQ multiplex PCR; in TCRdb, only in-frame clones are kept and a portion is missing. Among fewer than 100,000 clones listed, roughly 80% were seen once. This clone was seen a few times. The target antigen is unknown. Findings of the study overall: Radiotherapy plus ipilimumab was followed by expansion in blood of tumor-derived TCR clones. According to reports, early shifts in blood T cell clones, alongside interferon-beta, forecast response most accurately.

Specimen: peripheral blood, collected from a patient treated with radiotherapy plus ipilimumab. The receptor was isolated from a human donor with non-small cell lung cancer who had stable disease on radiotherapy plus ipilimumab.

CDR3 in amino acids: CASSSTPDREAFF. As DNA, the CDR3 is TGTGCCAGCAGCTCGACGCCGGACAGAGAAGCTTTCTTT. V usage is TRBV7-9 and J usage is TRBJ1-1; D is possibly TRBD1 (6 bases). Deletions cut 4 bases from V and 8 bases from J, with 14 bases between. The CDR3 covers 13 residues. Germline CDR1 and CDR2: SEHNR and FQNEAQ (reference sequence).